This passage covers 9 T cell receptor beta chains from one sample sequenced in a study of blood T cell repertoires in COVID-19. Assay: immunoSEQ multiplex PCR; the TCRdb copy retains only in-frame clones and omits some. The sample holds roughly 260,000 clones, approximately 90% seen once. Specimen: PBMCs or T cells enriched from blood (not recorded which). These receptors originate from a woman aged 18-30 years who had recovered from COVID-19.

This chain uses TRBV11-2 with TRBJ1-4, with D unclear. Trimming stripped 2 bases from V and 2 bases from J, with 6 bases between. Germline loops: CDR1 SGHAT, CDR2 FQNNGV. This CDR3 has 14 amino acids. The CDR3 region has the DNA TGTGCCAGCAGCTTACGGGGTACTAATGAAAAACTGTTTTTT. Translation: CASSLRGTNEKLFF.

This clone came up once. The chain employs TRBV5-1 and TRBJ2-1; unclear D gene. CDR3 length: 17 residues. The ends were cut back, 0 bases at V and 0 bases at J, with 13 bases in the middle. Germline V gene sequence: CDR1 SGHRS, CDR2 YFSETQ. The CDR3 region has the DNA TGCGCCAGCAGCTTGGATTCTAGGCAGAGCTCCTACAATGAGCAGTTCTTC. It specifies CASSLDSRQSSYNEQFF.

This rearrangement joins TRBV28 to TRBJ2-7; TRBD2 matches at 10 bases. The trim removed 5 bases at V and 6 bases at J, leaving 4 bases unmatched. The CDR3 length is 13 residues. Germline-derived CDR1 and CDR2 are MDHEN and SYDVKM. CDR3 coding DNA: TGTGCCAGCAGTCCGGGACTAGCGCGCGAGCAGTACTTC. Its protein is CASSPGLAREQYF.

A note on this clone: This sample also contains other DNA sequences that code for the same CDR3. The chain combines TRBV6-5 with TRBJ1-5, with TRBD1 identical over 9 bases. The CDR3 contains 13 residues. The ends lost 6 bases at V and 4 bases at J; junction bases unmatched: 1. Germline V gene sequence: CDR1 MNHEY, CDR2 SVGAGI. In DNA form, the CDR3 reads TGTGCCAGCAGGGACAGGGGAAATCAGCCCCAGCATTTT. Translation gives CASRDRGNQPQHF.

The CDR3 loop is CASGLGDRGYYGYTF. CDR3 DNA sequence: TGTGCTAGTGGTTTGGGGGACAGGGGGTACTATGGCTACACCTTC. V and J are TRBV12-5 and TRBJ1-2, with TRBD1 matching over 11 bases. Germline CDR1 and CDR2: LGHNT and FRNRAP. The CDR3 extends over 15 amino acids. The V gene end was trimmed by 1 base and the J gene end by 3 bases; junction bases not matched to a gene: 1.

This chain connects TRBV28 to TRBJ2-7; D not certain. Germline CDR1 and CDR2: MDHEN and SYDVKM. V lost 6 bases and J lost 3, with 9 bases in between. The CDR3 has 12 amino acids. CDR3 amino acids: CASSPKNYEQYF. In DNA form, the CDR3 reads TGTGCCAGCAGCCCTAAGAACTACGAGCAGTACTTC.

In this sample, this clone turned up once. This chain links TRBV19 with TRBJ2-1; a possible D gene is TRBD2 (5 bases). This CDR3 region has 11 residues. V lost 11 bases and J 1 base, leaving 6 bases between the germline ends. The germline CDR1 and CDR2 sequences are LNHDA and SQIVND (reference sequence). The CDR3 coding sequence is TGTGCCTCGGGGTCCTACAATGAGCAGTTCTTC. Encoded protein: CASGSYNEQFF.

V usage is TRBV24-1 and J usage is TRBJ2-1, with 15 bases lining up with TRBD2. Trimming at V came to 4 bases and at J to 3 bases, leaving 6 bases not matched to a gene. This CDR3 is 18 amino acids long. CDR1 is KGHDR and CDR2 is SFDVKD in the germline V gene. DNA for the CDR3: TGTGCCACCAGTGACGGACTAGCGGGAGGGTCTCACTACAATGAGCAGTTCTTC. Translating gives CATSDGLAGGSHYNEQFF.

V and J are TRBV6-5 and TRBJ2-7, with D maybe TRBD2 (6 bases). The length of the CDR3 is 13 residues. The germline gives CDR1 MNHEY, CDR2 SVGAGI. The germline V and J ends were trimmed by 7 bases and 1 base, with 11 bases remaining between them. CDR3 loop: CASIGGISYEQYF. In nucleotides, the CDR3 is TGTGCCAGCATAGGCGGGATATCCTACGAGCAGTACTTC.